The clone carrying this TCR beta chain was seen repeatedly, ten times or more. Its antigen remains unidentified. The data stem from a study of T cells in Graves' hyperthyroidism and ophthalmopathy. Findings and caveats of the study: The model identified upcoming ophthalmopathy a median approximately 6.4 months ahead of onset.

Fresh peripheral blood, 8 to 10 ml of it, supplied the PBMCs. RNA transcripts were the template for amplifying TCR beta CDR3 regions. The HTBI primer set drove a first-round RT-PCR of the TCR CDR3. TCRdb reprocessed the multiplex PCR reads with MiXCR, giving one entry per CDR3 protein. The sample contains about 260,000 distinct CDR3 sequences, 16% of which appear only once. This receptor was obtained from a woman aged 18-29 years with Graves' ophthalmopathy. Sequenced sample: blood.

Written as DNA, the CDR3 is TGTGCCAGCAGTTTCCCATCGGACAGGGTGGAAGGAAACACCATATATTTT. It codes for CASSFPSDRVEGNTIYF. The J gene is TRBJ1-3, the V gene TRBV28, with 8 positions matching TRBD1. Germline V CDR1 and CDR2: MDHEN, SYDVKM. The trim removed 3 bases at V and 4 bases at J, leaving 11 bases unmatched. The length of the CDR3 is 17 residues.